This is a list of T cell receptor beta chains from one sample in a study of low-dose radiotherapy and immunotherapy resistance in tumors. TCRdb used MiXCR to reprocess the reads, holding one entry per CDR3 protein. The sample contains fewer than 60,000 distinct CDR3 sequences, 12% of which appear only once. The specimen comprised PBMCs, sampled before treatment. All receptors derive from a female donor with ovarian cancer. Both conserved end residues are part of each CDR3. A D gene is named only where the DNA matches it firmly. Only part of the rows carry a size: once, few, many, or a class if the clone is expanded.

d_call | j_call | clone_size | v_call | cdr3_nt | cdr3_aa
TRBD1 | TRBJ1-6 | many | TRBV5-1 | TGCGCCAGCAGCTTGGACAGGGGAAATTCACCCCTCCACTTT | CASSLDRGNSPLHF
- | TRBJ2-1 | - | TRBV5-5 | TGTGCCAGCAGCTCATTGACGGGCACCTACAATGAGCAGTTCTTC | CASSSLTGTYNEQFF
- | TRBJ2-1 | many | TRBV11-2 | TGTGCCAGCAGCTTAGATCCCAGGGCCACTAATGAGCAGTTCTTC | CASSLDPRATNEQFF
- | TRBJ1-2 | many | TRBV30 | TGTGCCTGGAGTGTACTGTTGCGAGACGATGGCTACACCTTC | CAWSVLLRDDGYTF
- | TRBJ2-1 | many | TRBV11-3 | TGTGCCAGCAGCCCTAGGACTGGTTGGGATGAGCAGTTCTTC | CASSPRTGWDEQFF
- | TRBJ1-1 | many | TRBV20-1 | TGCAGTGCCAGGGGCGGGGAGCTACGGACTGAAGCTTTCTTT | CSARGGELRTEAFF
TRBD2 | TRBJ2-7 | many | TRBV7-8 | TGTGCCAGCAGCTTATTAGCGGGGGGGCTCTCCTACGAGCAGTACTTC | CASSLLAGGLSYEQYF
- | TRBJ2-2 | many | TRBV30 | TGTGCCTGGAGTGTAACAATGGAACGGGGCACCGGGGAGCTGTTTTTT | CAWSVTMERGTGELFF
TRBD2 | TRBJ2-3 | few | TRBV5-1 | TGCGCCAGCAGCTTGGCTAGCGGCCGCACAGATACGCAGTATTTT | CASSLASGRTDTQYF
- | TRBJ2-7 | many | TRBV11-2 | TGTGCCAGCAGCTTAGCGGGGGGCACCTCCTACGAGCAGTACTTC | CASSLAGGTSYEQYF
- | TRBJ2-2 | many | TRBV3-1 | TGTGCCAGCAGGGGACAGAACACCGGGGAGCTGTTTTTT | CASRGQNTGELFF
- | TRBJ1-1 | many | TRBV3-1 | TGTGCCAGTAATAACAAGAGGAACACTGAAGCTTTCTTT | CASNNKRNTEAFF
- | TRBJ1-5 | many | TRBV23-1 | TGCGCCAGCAGTCAGGGGGGGCGCGGCAATCAGCCCCAGCATTTT | CASSQGGRGNQPQHF
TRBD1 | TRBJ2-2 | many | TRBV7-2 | TGTGCCAGCAGCATATCGGGACAGGTCACCGGGGAGCTGTTTTTT | CASSISGQVTGELFF
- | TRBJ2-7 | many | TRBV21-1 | TGTGCCAGCAGCCCGGAGGGGGCTTTC | CASSPEGAF
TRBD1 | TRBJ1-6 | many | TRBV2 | TGTGCCAGCATGGGGGACAGAGAATACTCACCCCTCCACTTT | CASMGDREYSPLHF
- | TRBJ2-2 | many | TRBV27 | TGTGCCAGCAGTCCGGGGGCTCACCAAACCGGGGAGCTGTTTTTT | CASSPGAHQTGELFF
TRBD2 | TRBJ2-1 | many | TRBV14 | TGTGCCAGCAGTCCCAACCGAGGGCCTAGCGGGAGCCGTGGGCAGTTCTTC | CASSPNRGPSGSRGQFF
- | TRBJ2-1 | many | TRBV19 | TGTGCCAGTAGTACCCGGCCAGGCCAGCACAATGAGCAGTTCTTC | CASSTRPGQHNEQFF
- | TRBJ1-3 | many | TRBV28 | TGTGCCAGCAGTTTAGGAGGAACGGCTGGAAACACCATATATTTT | CASSLGGTAGNTIYF
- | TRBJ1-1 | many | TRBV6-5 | TGTGCCAGCAGCCAAAACGGCGGAGAAGCTTTCTTT | CASSQNGGEAFF
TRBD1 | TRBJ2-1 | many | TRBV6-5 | TGTGCCAGCACCGTCCGACAGGGATCCTACAATGAGCAGTTCTTC | CASTVRQGSYNEQFF
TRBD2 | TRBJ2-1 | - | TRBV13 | TGTGCCAGCAGCGCCGGGACTAGCGGGAACAATGAGCAGTTCTTC | CASSAGTSGNNEQFF
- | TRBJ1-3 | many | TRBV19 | TGTGCCAGTAGTATGGCGCGGGTCTCTGGAAACACCATATATTTT | CASSMARVSGNTIYF
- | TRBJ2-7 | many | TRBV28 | TGTGCCAGCAGGACAATATACGAGCAGTACTTC | CASRTIYEQYF
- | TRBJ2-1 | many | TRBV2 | TGTGCCAGCACTCCGGAACCGAACGACAATGAGCAGTTCTTC | CASTPEPNDNEQFF
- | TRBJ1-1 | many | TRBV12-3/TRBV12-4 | TGTGCCAGCAGCCGGACGGCAAACACTGAAGCTTTCTTT | CASSRTANTEAFF
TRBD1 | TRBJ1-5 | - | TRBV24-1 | TGTGCCACCAGTGATCGACAGGGGACTCAGCCCCAGCATTTT | CATSDRQGTQPQHF